The text below deals with one T cell receptor (beta chain). No antigen is known for it. Assay used: immunoSEQ multiplex PCR; TCRdb lists only in-frame clones, some missing. The table shows about 1 million clones, with approximately 72% occurring only once. From CD4+ cells came CD45RA+ naive and CD45RA-negative memory subsets. This sample was included in a study of shared clonotypes between healthy human individuals. Study-level findings and limits: Rarefaction curves obtained for sorted subsets showed sequencing incomplete despite large depth. The sharing of about 5% of naive CD4 clonotypes was seen across a handful of donors.

CDR3 length: 16 residues. Germline V lookup: CDR1 SGHRS, CDR2 YFSETQ. Trimming took off 4 bases at V and 2 bases at J, with 13 bases between the two ends. This TCR derives from a man aged 18 to 30 in good health. The gene calls are TRBV5-1 and TRBJ2-6; D might be TRBD1 (6 bases). The sample comprised memory CD4+ T cells sorted from blood. Described subset: CD45RA-negative fraction. The CDR3, as DNA: TGCGCCAGCAGCCTGGGGGCAGGGACTGGGGCCAACGTCCTGACTTTC. Translating it yields CASSLGAGTGANVLTF.